This TCR beta chain was documented in a study of T cell responses to AZD1222 COVID-19 vaccine. General study results and limits: Most donors were white British and more were female, and clonal diversity was possibly underestimated. Sampling captured repertoires only after the peak T cell response.

The table came from immunoSEQ multiplex PCR; TCRdb's copy has only in-frame clones and leaves some out. The top ten hold about 40% of the sample, which has some 45,000 clones, less than 95% seen once. CDR1 SGDLS and CDR2 YYNGEE come from the germline V gene. The V gene lost 6 bases and the J gene lost 5 bases, with 18 bases spanning the gap. The CDR3 has 15 amino acids. Concerning this clone itself: Its antigen is undetermined.

Second-dose groups at about 4 or about 12 weeks were pooled. The source was peripheral blood, collected 28 days after the second AZD1222 dose. This receptor was taken from an adult who received the AZD1222 COVID-19 vaccine. The V and J genes are TRBV9 and TRBJ2-1, with a tentative D call TRBD1 (6 bases). The CDR3, as DNA: TGTGCCAGCACTAAAGATCCGGACAGCCACAATGAGCAGTTCTTC. Protein product: CASTKDPDSHNEQFF.